The 25 T cell receptor beta chains below all came from one sample that was sequenced in a study of Ad26.COV2.S vaccination and SARS-CoV-2 variants. Treatment of the sample: some 19 received Ad26.COV2.S at low or high dose, single or two shots; about 5 received placebo; per-sample allocation not given. At day 63 after the first vaccine or placebo injection, samples were drawn. The protocol was immunoSEQ multiplex PCR, while the TCRdb copy is restricted to in-frame clones and leaves out a portion. The data show hundreds of thousands of clones, around 90% seen once. The material sequenced was peripheral blood, taken in a trial of Ad26.COV2.S vaccine versus placebo. Source of these receptors: a person between 18 and 65 years old who received the Ad26.COV2.S COVID-19 vaccine or a placebo.

The gene calls are TRBV13 and TRBJ1-3, with D maybe TRBD1 (5 bases). V gave up 6 bases and J gave up 0 bases, with 12 bases separating them. Germline-derived CDR1 and CDR2 are PRHDT and FYEKMQ (reference sequence). This CDR3 has 15 residues. The CDR3 sequence is CASRTADSSGNTIYF. The CDR3 DNA follows: TGTGCCAGCAGGACAGCAGATAGCTCTGGAAACACCATATATTTT. Variable domain in full (rest from reference TRBV13 and TRBJ1-3): AAGVIQSPRHLIKEKRETATLKCYPIPRHDTVYWYQQGPGQDPQFLISFYEKMQSDKGSIPDRFSAQQFSDYHSELNMSSLELGDSALYFCASRTADSSGNTIYFGEGSWLTVV.

For this clone: The junction and the germline gene differ at one end; a read error may be behind it. The chain is built from TRBV23-1 and TRBJ1-4, with no clear D. TRBV23-1 is recorded as an ORF, its role being uncertain. This CDR3 has 8 amino acids. The CDR3 coding sequence is TGCGCCAGCAGTCAATCCATTTTT. Its protein is CASSQSIF.

This clone has only a few counts. The chain combines TRBV2 with TRBJ1-5, with no clear D. Trimming removed 6 bases at V and 5 bases at J, with 11 bases between. Germline CDR1 and CDR2: SNHLY and FYNNEI. This CDR3 region has 13 residues. DNA for the CDR3: TGTGCCAGCAGAGGCCTAGGACATCAGCCCCAGCATTTT. Translation gives CASRGLGHQPQHF. The full variable domain, in which reference TRBV2 and TRBJ1-5 provide the parts outside the CDR3, is EPEVTQTPSHQVTQMGQEVILRCVPISNHLYFYWYRQILGQKVEFLVSFYNNEISEKSEIFDDQFSVERPDGSNFTLKIRSTKLEDSAMYFCASRGLGHQPQHFGDGTRLSIL.

This clone occurred once. The rearrangement joins TRBV2 to TRBJ2-5; D is possibly TRBD1 (5 bases). Germline V gives CDR1 SNHLY, CDR2 FYNNEI. V was clipped by 2 bases and J by 4 bases, with 14 bases between them. The CDR3 has 15 residues. Here the CDR3 reads CASSEQGVIGETQYF. In DNA form, the CDR3 reads TGTGCCAGCAGTGAACAAGGGGTCATAGGAGAGACCCAGTACTTC.

The V gene is TRBV12-3 or TRBV12-4, the J gene TRBJ2-3; no clear D gene. CDR3 length equals 13 residues. V gave up 4 bases and J gave up 1 base, with 6 bases separating them. The CDR3 DNA sequence: TGTGCCAGCAGTTCATACGGCACAGATACGCAGTATTTT. Encoded protein: CASSSYGTDTQYF.

The V and J genes are TRBV4-2 and TRBJ2-7; 11 bases map to TRBD1. The germline CDR1 and CDR2 sequences are LGHNA and YNFKEQ. The CDR3 loop spans 15 amino acids. V shed 4 bases, J shed 2 bases, and the junction held 4 bases outside the gene matches. The CDR3 DNA reads as TGTGCCAGCAGCCGCCCGGGACAGGGGGCCTACGAGCAGTACTTC. Translated, it gives CASSRPGQGAYEQYF.

This chain connects TRBV6-6 to TRBJ1-1, with D perhaps matching TRBD1 (6 bases). Deletions cut 6 bases from V and 3 bases from J, with 14 bases between. The germline V gene has CDR1 MNHNY and CDR2 SVGAGI (reference sequence). The CDR3 is 14 residues long. The CDR3 DNA reads as TGTGCCAGCAGCCGAGACAGGAGGGACACTGAAGCTTTCTTT. This translates into CASSRDRRDTEAFF.

This clone showed up just once. The chain links TRBV30 to TRBJ1-5, with TRBD1 as a possible D gene (6 bases). The length of the CDR3 is 15 residues. Deletions cut 4 bases from V and 7 bases from J, with 20 bases between. Germline V gene lookup returns CDR1 GTSNPN and CDR2 SVGIG (reference sequence). The CDR3 DNA follows: TGTGCCTGGACCAGCGGGGGGCAGGGAGCACAGCCCCAGCATTTT. Amino acids: CAWTSGGQGAQPQHF.

Notes on this clone: Other DNA sequences in the sample encode the same CDR3. The rearrangement uses TRBV5-1 and TRBJ1-4; TRBD1 agrees at 8 bases. This CDR3 is 14 amino acids long. CDR1 is SGHRS, CDR2 YFSETQ, per germline. Germline trimming cut 0 bases from V and 7 bases from J; bases unmatched to any gene: 2. The CDR3 loop is CASSLDRGGEKLFF. In nucleotides, the CDR3 is TGCGCCAGCAGCTTGGACAGGGGGGGTGAAAAACTGTTTTTT. The variable domain in full, completed from reference TRBV5-1 and TRBJ1-4, reads KAGVTQTPRYLIKTRGQQVTLSCSPISGHRSVSWYQQTPGQGLQFLFEYFSETQRNKGNFPGRFSGRQFSNSRSEMNVSTLELGDSALYLCASSLDRGGEKLFFGSGTQLSVL.

The chain recombines TRBV7-9 with TRBJ1-2; 8 bases are a match to TRBD1. This CDR3 contains 15 residues. The V segment lost 0 bases and the J segment 4 bases; nucleotides outside the gene matches: 4. CDR1 and CDR2 from the germline V gene are SEHNR and FQNEAQ (reference sequence). CDR3 residues: CASSLATGEGYGYTF. The CDR3 DNA reads TGTGCCAGCAGCTTAGCGACAGGGGAGGGCTATGGCTACACCTTC.

The V call is TRBV28, the J call TRBJ1-2, with 9 nucleotides matching TRBD1. CDR3 length equals 16 residues. Looked up from germline, CDR1 is MDHEN and CDR2 is SYDVKM. V dropped 3 bases and J dropped 7; count of bases not matched to a gene: 12. The CDR3 loop is CASSLMEDRGAGGYTF. The CDR3 DNA sequence: TGTGCCAGCAGTTTGATGGAGGACAGGGGCGCGGGTGGCTACACCTTC.

The V and J genes are TRBV18 and TRBJ1-2; D gene ambiguous. Trimming pared 6 bases from V and 7 bases from J, leaving 18 bases between. This CDR3 is 14 amino acids long. In germline, CDR1 is KGHSH, CDR2 LQKENI. CDR3 in amino acids: CASSSVGQVLGYTF. The CDR3 DNA is TGTGCCAGCTCCTCAGTCGGGCAGGTTCTTGGCTACACCTTC.

The chain combines TRBV30 with TRBJ1-6; TRBD1 agrees at 7 bases. The CDR3 is 15 residues long. Germline CDR1 GTSNPN, CDR2 SVGIG (reference sequence). V shed 2 bases and J 11 bases; nucleotides not matched to a gene: 12. CDR3 nucleotide sequence: TGTGCCTGGAGTACCACCCCGACAGGGTCGGCACCCCTCCACTTT. It is translated as CAWSTTPTGSAPLHF.

The V and J genes are TRBV30 and TRBJ1-1, with D unresolved. The length of the CDR3 is 13 residues. Germline CDR1 is GTSNPN and CDR2 is SVGIG (reference sequence). V lost 3 bases and J lost 4, with 12 bases in between. The CDR3 DNA follows: TGTGCCTGGAGAGTCTCGGGAGGCACTGAAGCTTTCTTT. Translated, it gives CAWRVSGGTEAFF.

The V and J genes are TRBV5-6 and TRBJ1-6; 11 positions agree with TRBD1. Per germline, CDR1 SGHDT and CDR2 YYEEEE. CDR3 length: 15 residues. After removal of 4 bases from V and 10 bases from J, the junction contained 7 bases not matched to a gene. The CDR3 reads CASSIGQGALSPLHF. The CDR3 DNA is TGTGCCAGCAGCATCGGACAGGGGGCTTTGTCACCCCTCCACTTT.

CDR3 sequence (DNA): TGCGCCAGCAGCTTGGCGGGACAGGTCAATGAGCAGTTCTTC. It yields the protein CASSLAGQVNEQFF. The V gene is TRBV5-1, the J gene TRBJ2-1, with 8 bases fitting TRBD1. V lost 0 bases, J lost 6 bases, and 2 bases stayed unmatched. Germline CDR1 is SGHRS and CDR2 is YFSETQ. The CDR3 has 14 amino acids.

This chain uses TRBV4-1 with TRBJ1-1; D not certain. V was clipped by 4 bases and J by 8 bases, with 14 bases between them. This CDR3 is built from 13 residues. Germline CDR1 is MGHRA and CDR2 is YSYEKL. The CDR3 loop is CASSRAASTEAFF. CDR3 nucleotide sequence: TGCGCCAGCAGCCGGGCAGCGAGTACGGAAGCTTTCTTT.

This rearrangement joins TRBV5-1 to TRBJ1-3; no clear D gene. CDR1 and CDR2 (germline): SGHRS, YFSETQ. The CDR3 has 14 residues. Trimming removed 0 bases at V and 0 bases at J, with 4 bases between. Here the CDR3 reads CASSLEDSGNTIYF. CDR3 in DNA: TGCGCCAGCAGCTTGGAGGACTCTGGAAACACCATATATTTT.

This clone was seen only once. The V and J genes are TRBV27 and TRBJ2-2; D remains unclear. Germline V gives CDR1 MNHEY, CDR2 SMNVEV (reference sequence). CDR3 length equals 13 residues. Trimming took 2 bases from V and 7 from J, leaving 8 bases between them. The CDR3 DNA sequence: TGTGCCAGCAGTTTAGGAACAGACGGGGAGCTGTTTTTT. Encoded protein: CASSLGTDGELFF.

The rearrangement uses TRBV4-2 and TRBJ1-4; TRBD1 might be the D (5 bases). The germline V gene encodes CDR1 LGHNA and CDR2 YNFKEQ. The CDR3 runs 16 residues. V was clipped by 0 bases and J by 2 bases, with 10 bases between them. The CDR3: CASSQEGRWTNEKLFF. Here the CDR3 DNA reads TGTGCCAGCAGCCAAGAGGGACGATGGACTAATGAAAAACTGTTTTTT.

The CDR3 DNA is TGTGCCAGCAGTGGACAGGGGAGCACTGAAGCTTTCTTT. Translating it yields CASSGQGSTEAFF. The chain uses TRBV2 and TRBJ1-1; 8 nucleotides agree with TRBD1. V was pared by 4 bases and J by 4 bases, with 2 bases of the junction left unmatched. CDR1 and CDR2 (germline): SNHLY, FYNNEI. The CDR3 has 13 residues.

This clone was counted a few times. This sequence joins TRBV7-9 and TRBJ1-6; D is undetermined. The ends were cut back, 0 bases at V and 7 bases at J, with 7 bases in the middle. From germline, CDR1 is SEHNR and CDR2 FQNEAQ (reference sequence). This CDR3 spans 14 amino acids. CDR3 coding DNA: TGTGCCAGCAGCTTAGCCTCAGGCAATTCACCCCTCCACTTT. As protein: CASSLASGNSPLHF.

The chain recombines TRBV7-2 with TRBJ1-1; 10 bases match TRBD1. Trimming at V came to 2 bases and at J to 4 bases, leaving 4 bases not matched to a gene. This CDR3 is 15 amino acids long. In germline, CDR1 is SGHTA, CDR2 FQGNSA. The CDR3 is CASSLLGQGGTEAFF. CDR3 nucleotides: TGTGCCAGCAGCTTACTTGGACAGGGGGGCACTGAAGCTTTCTTT.

The rearrangement uses TRBV7-3 and TRBJ2-6, with D perhaps TRBD1 (5 bases). From germline, CDR1 is SGHTA and CDR2 FQGTGA. V was pared by 2 bases and J by 2 bases, with 10 bases between. The CDR3 sequence is 16 residues long. CDR3 DNA: TGTGCCAGCAGCTTAGTTTCAGGGACTGGGGCCAACGTCCTGACTTTC. It specifies CASSLVSGTGANVLTF. The whole variable domain, remainder taken from reference TRBV7-3 and TRBJ2-6, is GAGVSQTPSNKVTEKGKYVELRCDPISGHTALYWYRQSLGQGPEFLIYFQGTGAADDSGLPNDRFFAVRPEGSVSTLKIQRTERGDSAVYLCASSLVSGTGANVLTFGAGSRLTVL.

The CDR3 protein is CASSPGSRVGYNEQFF. The CDR3 DNA reads TGTGCCAGCAGCCCTGGTTCGCGAGTCGGCTACAATGAGCAGTTCTTC. The chain links TRBV5-4 to TRBJ2-1; D gene ambiguous. Germline CDR1 and CDR2: SGHNT and YYREEE (reference sequence). Trimming stripped 4 bases from V and 3 bases from J, with 17 bases between. This CDR3 region has 16 residues.